This TCR beta chain was profiled in a study of T-cell memory formation after mild COVID-19 (dated by TCRdb to about 2021). In the study overall: TCR sequence clusters from the two donors were largely donor specific. The cohort comprised two young, previously healthy adult volunteers, one female and one male. Longitudinal TCRalpha and TCRbeta repertoire sequencing tracked T-cell clones expanding and contracting after mild COVID-19 in a couple of donors. Study-wide conclusions, independent of this receptor: The study covered only a couple of mild cases, and larger cohorts including severe cases with pre-infection samples were considered necessary. Some responding clones were detected in pre-infection memory, which suggested that pre-existing cross-reactive memory T cells had joined the SARS-CoV-2 response. The second-wave clones that peaked on day 37 were not confirmed to be SARS-CoV-2 specific. Balanced CD4/CD8 phenotypes were observed for clones contracting from day 15 to 85, whereas a bias towards CD4+ was observed for a second wave of clones expanding from day 15 to 37. Contracting CD4+ clones turned up mainly in the CM and EM memory subsets, whereas EMRA was where CD8+ clones were enriched.

Ficoll-Paque density gradient centrifugation was the method used to isolate PBMCs. The run used an Illumina NovaSeq 6000. Using 5'RACE with constant-segment primers, TCRalpha and TCRbeta cDNA libraries were constructed, with sample barcodes and unique molecular identifiers added in the process. RNA was extracted from every sample with Trizol reagent. Libraries were amplified in two PCR steps, with a second sample barcode and Illumina TruSeq adapters added in the second step. Sequencing of libraries was performed on an Illumina NovaSeq with 2 x 150 bp paired-end reads. Processing in the source paper ran as follows. The reads were demultiplexed and collapsed into UMI-guided consensus sequences using migec v1.2.7. Using mixcr v2.1.11, the UMI consensuses were aligned to TRA and TRB V and J templates and assembled into clonotypes. A clonotype was counted as expanded or contracted only when both edgeR and NoisET called the clonotype significant, with the noise models trained on biological replicates. For edgeR calls, a false discovery rate-adjusted p below 0.01 and a log2 fold-change threshold of 1 were applied. As an exploratory analysis of dynamics, max-normalized trajectories of the 1000 most abundant clonotypes were examined by PCA with hierarchical clustering. Each responding clone was given a CD4 or CD8 phenotype based on the CD4+ and CD8+ repertoires, which had been sequenced separately. TCRdb cleaned the public reads at Q25 with fastp, built clones with MiXCR and kept in-frame beta chains. Identical CDR3 proteins give one entry, which carries the most common genes and DNA. The V and J calls, along with clone size, are taken from TCRdb and not from the paper's own processing. The sample table contains 450,000 to 650,000 distinct CDR3 sequences; only one count was recorded for roughly 18% of them. The biggest ten clones account for about 12% of the sample.

The junction carries 29 bases between V and J, which are trimmed by 6 bases and 8 bases respectively. The CDR3 spans 18 residues, from the cysteine through the phenylalanine. The only DNA kept is the CDR3, 54 bases in frame from the first base. Based on the germline V gene (reference sequence), the CDR1 and CDR2 sequences are SEHNR and FQNEAQ. A remark on this clonotype: This clone's antigen is unknown. No per-base quality is available; no much larger clone lies one base away.

Here the chain combines TRBV7-9 and TRBJ2-1; TRBD2 could be the D gene, as 5 bases match. This clonotype was obtained from an adult woman who had mild COVID-19 (a few samples of this study predate the infection). The sample titles of this study are shuffled in the database, so cell type and time point are left out; the donor was told from shared clones. The sequenced material came from PBMCs or a T cell subset sorted from them (not recorded which). The DNA sequence is as follows: TGTGCCAGCAGGGCTAGGAAATTAATCGTAGGACTCAGCCATGAGCAGTTCTTC. This gives the protein CASRARKLIVGLSHEQFF.